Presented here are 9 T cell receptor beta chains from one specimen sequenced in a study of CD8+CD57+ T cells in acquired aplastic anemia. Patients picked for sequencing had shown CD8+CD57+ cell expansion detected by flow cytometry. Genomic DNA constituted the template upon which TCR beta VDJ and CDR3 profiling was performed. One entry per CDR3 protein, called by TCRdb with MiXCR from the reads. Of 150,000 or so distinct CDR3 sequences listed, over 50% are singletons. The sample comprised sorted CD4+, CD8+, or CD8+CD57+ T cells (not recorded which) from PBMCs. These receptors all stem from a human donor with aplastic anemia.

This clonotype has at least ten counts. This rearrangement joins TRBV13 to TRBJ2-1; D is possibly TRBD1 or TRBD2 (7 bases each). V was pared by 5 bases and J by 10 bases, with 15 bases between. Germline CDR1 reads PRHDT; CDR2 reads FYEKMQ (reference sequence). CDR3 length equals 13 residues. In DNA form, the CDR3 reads TGTGCCAGCAGCAAGGGGGGGACAGAAGAGCAGTTCTTC. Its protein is CASSKGGTEEQFF.

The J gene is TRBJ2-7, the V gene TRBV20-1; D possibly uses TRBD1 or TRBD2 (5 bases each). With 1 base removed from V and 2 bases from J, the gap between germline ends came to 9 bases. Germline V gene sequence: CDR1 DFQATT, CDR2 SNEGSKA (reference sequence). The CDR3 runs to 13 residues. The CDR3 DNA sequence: TGCAGTGCTAGAGTGGGACCAACCTACGAGCAGTACTTC. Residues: CSARVGPTYEQYF.

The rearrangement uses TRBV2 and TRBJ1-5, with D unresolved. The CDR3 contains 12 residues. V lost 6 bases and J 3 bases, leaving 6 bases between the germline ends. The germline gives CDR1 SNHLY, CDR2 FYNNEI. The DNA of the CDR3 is TGTGCCAGCAGCAACACCAATCAGCCCCAGCATTTT. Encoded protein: CASSNTNQPQHF.

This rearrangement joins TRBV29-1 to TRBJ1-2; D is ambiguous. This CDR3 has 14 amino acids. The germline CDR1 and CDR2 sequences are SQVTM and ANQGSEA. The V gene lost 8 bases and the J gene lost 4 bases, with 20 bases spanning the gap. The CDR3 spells CSSLWTQKGYGYTF. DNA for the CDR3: TGCAGCAGCTTATGGACCCAGAAGGGCTATGGCTACACCTTC. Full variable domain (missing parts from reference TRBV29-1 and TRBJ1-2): SAVISQKPSRDICQRGTSLTIQCQVDSQVTMMFWYRQQPGQSLTLIATANQGSEATYESGFVIDKFPISRPNLTFSTLTVSNMSPEDSSIYLCSSLWTQKGYGYTFGSGTRLTVV.

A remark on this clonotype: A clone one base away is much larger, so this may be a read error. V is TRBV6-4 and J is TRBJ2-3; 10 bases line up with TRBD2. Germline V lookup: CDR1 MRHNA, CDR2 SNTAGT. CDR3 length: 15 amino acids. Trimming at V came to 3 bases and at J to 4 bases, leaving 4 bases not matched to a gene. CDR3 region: CASSEAGGEADTQYF. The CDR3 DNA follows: TGTGCCAGCAGTGAAGCGGGGGGGGAGGCAGATACGCAGTATTTT.

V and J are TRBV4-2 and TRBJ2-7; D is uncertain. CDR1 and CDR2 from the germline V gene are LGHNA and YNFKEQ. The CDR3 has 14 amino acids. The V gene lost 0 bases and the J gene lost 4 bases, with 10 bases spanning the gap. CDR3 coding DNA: TGTGCCAGCAGCCAAGATCCCCAGCTTTACGAGCAGTACTTC. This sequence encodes CASSQDPQLYEQYF.

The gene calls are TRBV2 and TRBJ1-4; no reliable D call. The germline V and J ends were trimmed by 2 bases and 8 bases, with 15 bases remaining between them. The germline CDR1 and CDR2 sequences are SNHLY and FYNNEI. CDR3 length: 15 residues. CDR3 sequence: CASSETGSLGEKLFF. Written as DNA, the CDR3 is TGTGCCAGCAGTGAAACCGGGTCCCTGGGGGAAAAACTGTTTTTT.

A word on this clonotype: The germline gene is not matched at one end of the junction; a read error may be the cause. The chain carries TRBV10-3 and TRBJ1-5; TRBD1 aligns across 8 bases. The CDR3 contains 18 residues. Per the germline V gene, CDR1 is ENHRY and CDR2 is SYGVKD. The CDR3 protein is CASSFLSSRGPSNQPQHF. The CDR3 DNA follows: TGTGCCAGCAGTTTTCTGTCGTCCAGGGGGCCGAGCAATCAGCCCCAGCATTTT.

Here the CDR3 reads CSARDPRDTVETQYF. As DNA, the CDR3 is TGCAGTGCTAGAGATCCAAGGGATACAGTGGAGACCCAGTACTTC. The gene calls are TRBV20-1 and TRBJ2-5; D unclear. V shed 0 bases and J shed 5 bases, with 16 bases lying between them. Germline V gene sequence: CDR1 DFQATT, CDR2 SNEGSKA (reference sequence). This CDR3 has 15 amino acids.